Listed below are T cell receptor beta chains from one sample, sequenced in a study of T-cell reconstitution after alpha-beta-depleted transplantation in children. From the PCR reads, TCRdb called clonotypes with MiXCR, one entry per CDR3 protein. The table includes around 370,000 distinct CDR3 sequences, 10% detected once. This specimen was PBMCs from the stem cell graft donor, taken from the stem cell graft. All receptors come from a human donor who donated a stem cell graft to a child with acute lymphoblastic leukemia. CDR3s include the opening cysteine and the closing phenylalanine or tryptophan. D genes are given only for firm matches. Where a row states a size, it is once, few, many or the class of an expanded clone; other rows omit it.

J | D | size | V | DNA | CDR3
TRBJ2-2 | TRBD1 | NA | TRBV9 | TGTGCCAGCAGCCCCCTCTTGACAGGGACCGGGGAGCTGTTTTTT | CASSPLLTGTGELFF
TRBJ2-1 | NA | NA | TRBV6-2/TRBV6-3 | TGTGCCAGCAGTTACCCTAGGGGGTCAGGCAATGAGCAGTTCTTC | CASSYPRGSGNEQFF
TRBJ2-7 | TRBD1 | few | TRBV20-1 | TGCAGTGCTGTAAATTCAGGGGGCGCCGACGAGCAGTACTTC | CSAVNSGGADEQYF
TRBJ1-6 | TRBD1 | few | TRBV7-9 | TGTGCCAGCAGCCCCGGCCCAGGGACAGGGAATTCACCCCTCCACTTT | CASSPGPGTGNSPLHF
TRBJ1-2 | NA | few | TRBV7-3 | TGTGCCAGCAGCCCCGGCCCCGATACCTATGGCTACACCTTC | CASSPGPDTYGYTF
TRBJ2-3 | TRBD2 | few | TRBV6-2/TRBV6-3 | TGTGCCAGCACTTATAGCGGGAGTCTACGAGTGAGCGCAGATACGCAGTATTTT | CASTYSGSLRVSADTQYF
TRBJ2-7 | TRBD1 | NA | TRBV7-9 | TGTGCCAGCAGATTGGACAGGGGACGCTACGAGCAGTACTTC | CASRLDRGRYEQYF
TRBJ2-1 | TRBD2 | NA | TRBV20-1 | TGCAGTGCTAATTCCGGGAGGGCCGGGTATGAGCAGTTCTTC | CSANSGRAGYEQFF
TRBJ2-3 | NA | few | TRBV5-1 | TGCGCCAGCACCCGAAGTAGCTTGGGCACAGATACGCAGTATTTT | CASTRSSLGTDTQYF
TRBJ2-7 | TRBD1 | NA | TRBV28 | TGTGCCAGCACCCTGCCGGGACAGGGGGGCCACGAGCAGTACTTC | CASTLPGQGGHEQYF
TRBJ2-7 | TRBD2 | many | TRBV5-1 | TGCGCCAGCAGCGTACTAGCGGGAACCTACGAGCAGTACTTC | CASSVLAGTYEQYF
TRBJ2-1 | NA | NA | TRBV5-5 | TGTGCCAGCAGCTTGGAAGCTCAGCCGCAGTTCTTC | CASSLEAQPQFF
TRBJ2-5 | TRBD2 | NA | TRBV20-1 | TGCAGTGCAGCACTAGCGGGAGGACGAGGGGAGACCCAGTACTTC | CSAALAGGRGETQYF
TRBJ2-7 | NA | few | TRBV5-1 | TGCGCCAGCAGTCCCGGGACGGCGAGTACCTACGAGCAGTACTTC | CASSPGTASTYEQYF
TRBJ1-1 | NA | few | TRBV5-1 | TGCGCCAGCAGCCCCACACTTAACAGGAACACTGAAGCTTTCTTT | CASSPTLNRNTEAFF
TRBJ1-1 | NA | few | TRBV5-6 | TGTGCCAGCAGCTTGTCCCCACTAAGAGGGATGAACACTGAAGCTTTCTTT | CASSLSPLRGMNTEAFF
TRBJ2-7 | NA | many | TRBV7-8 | TGTGCCAGCAGCTTAGTCGCAGGTGACGAGCAGTACTTC | CASSLVAGDEQYF
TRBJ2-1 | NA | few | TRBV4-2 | TGTGCCAGCAGCCAAGATGGGGCGTCAGGGTTCTTC | CASSQDGASGFF